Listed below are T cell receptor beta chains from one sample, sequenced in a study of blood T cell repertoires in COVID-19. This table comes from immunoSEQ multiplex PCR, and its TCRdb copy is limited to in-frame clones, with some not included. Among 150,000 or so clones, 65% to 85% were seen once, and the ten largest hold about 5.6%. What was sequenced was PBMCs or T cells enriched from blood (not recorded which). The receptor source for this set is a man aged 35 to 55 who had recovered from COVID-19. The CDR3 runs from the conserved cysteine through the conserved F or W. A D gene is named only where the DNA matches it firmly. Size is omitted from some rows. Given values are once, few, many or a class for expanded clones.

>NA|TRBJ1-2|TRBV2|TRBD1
CASSEDRGLFYGYTF
TGTGCCAGCAGTGAGGACAGGGGCCTGTTCTATGGCTACACCTTC
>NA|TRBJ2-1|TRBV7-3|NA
CASSAKLTGRDEQFF
TGTGCCAGCAGCGCGAAGTTAACAGGACGGGATGAGCAGTTCTTC
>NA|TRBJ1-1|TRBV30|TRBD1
CAWSGLTGGMNTEAFF
TGTGCCTGGAGTGGTCTGACAGGGGGCATGAACACTGAAGCTTTCTTT
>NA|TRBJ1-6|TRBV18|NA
CASSPREGTNSPLHF
TGTGCCAGCTCACCGAGGGAAGGTACTAATTCACCCCTCCACTTT
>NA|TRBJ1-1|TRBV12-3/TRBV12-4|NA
CASTLDQKTEAFF
TGTGCCAGCACCCTAGACCAGAAGACTGAAGCTTTCTTT
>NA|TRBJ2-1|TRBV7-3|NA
CASSLTADSQGHEQFF
TGTGCCAGCAGCTTAACTGCAGACTCACAGGGCCATGAGCAGTTCTTC
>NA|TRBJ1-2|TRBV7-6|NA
CASSLGGRPNYGYTF
TGTGCCAGCAGCTTAGGAGGGAGGCCCAACTATGGCTACACCTTC
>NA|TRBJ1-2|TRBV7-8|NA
CASSVTGSGYGYTF
TGTGCCAGCAGCGTCACAGGGTCGGGCTATGGCTACACCTTC
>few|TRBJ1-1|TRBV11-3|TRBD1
CASSLGSTGKAFF
TGTGCCAGCAGCTTAGGTTCGACAGGGAAGGCTTTCTTT
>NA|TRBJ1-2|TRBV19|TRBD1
CASSTGTGNYGYTF
TGTGCCAGTAGCACCGGGACAGGGAACTATGGCTACACCTTC
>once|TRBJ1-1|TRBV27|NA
CASGQRANMNTEAFF
TGTGCCAGCGGGCAGAGAGCAAACATGAACACTGAAGCTTTCTTT